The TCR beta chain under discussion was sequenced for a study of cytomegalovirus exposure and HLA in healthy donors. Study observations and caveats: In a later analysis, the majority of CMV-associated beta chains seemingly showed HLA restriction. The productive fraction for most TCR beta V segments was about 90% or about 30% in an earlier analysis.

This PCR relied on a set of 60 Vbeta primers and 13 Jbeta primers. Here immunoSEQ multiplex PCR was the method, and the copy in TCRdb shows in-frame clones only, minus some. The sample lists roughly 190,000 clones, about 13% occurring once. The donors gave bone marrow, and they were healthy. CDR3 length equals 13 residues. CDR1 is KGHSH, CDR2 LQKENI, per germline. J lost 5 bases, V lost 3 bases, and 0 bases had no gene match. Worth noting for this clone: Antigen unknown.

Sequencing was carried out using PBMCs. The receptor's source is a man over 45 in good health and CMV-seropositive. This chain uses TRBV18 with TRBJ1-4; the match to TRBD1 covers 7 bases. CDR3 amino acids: CASSPDRNEKLFF. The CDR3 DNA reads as TGTGCCAGCTCACCGGACAGGAATGAAAAACTGTTTTTT.